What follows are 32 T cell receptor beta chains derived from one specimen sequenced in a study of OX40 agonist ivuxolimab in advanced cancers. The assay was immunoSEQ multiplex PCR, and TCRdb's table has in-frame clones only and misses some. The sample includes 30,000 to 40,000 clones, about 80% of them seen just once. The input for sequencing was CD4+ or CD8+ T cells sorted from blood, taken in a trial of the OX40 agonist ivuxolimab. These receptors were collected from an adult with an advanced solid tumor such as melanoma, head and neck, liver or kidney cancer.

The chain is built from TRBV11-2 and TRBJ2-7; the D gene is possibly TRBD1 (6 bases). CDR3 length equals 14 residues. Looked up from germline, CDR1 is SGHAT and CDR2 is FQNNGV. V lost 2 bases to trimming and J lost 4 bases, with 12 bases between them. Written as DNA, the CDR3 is TGTGCCAGCAGCTTAACAGGGTGGGATTACGAGCAGTACTTC. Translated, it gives CASSLTGWDYEQYF. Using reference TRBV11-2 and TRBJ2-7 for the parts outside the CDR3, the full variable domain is EAGVAQSPRYKIIEKRQSVAFWCNPISGHATLYWYQQILGQGPKLLIQFQNNGVVDDSQLPKDRFSAERLKGVDSTLKIQPAKLEDSAVYLCASSLTGWDYEQYFGPGTRLTVT.

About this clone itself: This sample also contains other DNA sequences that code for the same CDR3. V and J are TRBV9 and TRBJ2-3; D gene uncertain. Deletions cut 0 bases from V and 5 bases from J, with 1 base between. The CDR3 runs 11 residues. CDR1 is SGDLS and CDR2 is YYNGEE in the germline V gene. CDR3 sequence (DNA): TGTGCCAGCAGCGTAGGAGATACGCAGTATTTT. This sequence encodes CASSVGDTQYF.

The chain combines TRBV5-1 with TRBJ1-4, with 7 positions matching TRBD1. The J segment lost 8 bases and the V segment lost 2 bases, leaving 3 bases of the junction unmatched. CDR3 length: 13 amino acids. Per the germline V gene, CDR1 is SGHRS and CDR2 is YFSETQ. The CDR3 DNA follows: TGCGCCAGCAGCTTCACAGGGGAGGAAAAACTGTTTTTT. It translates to CASSFTGEEKLFF.

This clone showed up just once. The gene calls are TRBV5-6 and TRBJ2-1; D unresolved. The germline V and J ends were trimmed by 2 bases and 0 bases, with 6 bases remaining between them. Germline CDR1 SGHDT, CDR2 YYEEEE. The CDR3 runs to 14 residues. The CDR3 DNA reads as TGTGCCAGCAGCTTCACGGGCTCCTACAATGAGCAGTTCTTC. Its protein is CASSFTGSYNEQFF.

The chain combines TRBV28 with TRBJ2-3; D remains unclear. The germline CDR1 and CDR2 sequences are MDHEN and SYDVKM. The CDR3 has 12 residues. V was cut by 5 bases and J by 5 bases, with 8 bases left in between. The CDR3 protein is CASSEVIDTQYF. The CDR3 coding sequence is TGTGCCAGCAGTGAAGTGATAGATACGCAGTATTTT.

In DNA, the CDR3 is TGTGCCAGCAGCTTGGGGACCTATAATTCACCCCTCCACTTT. This sequence encodes CASSLGTYNSPLHF. The chain recombines TRBV7-2 with TRBJ1-6; D call uncertain. The V end lost 3 bases, the J end lost 2 bases, and 5 bases lay between the germline ends. The CDR3 covers 14 residues. In germline, CDR1 is SGHTA, CDR2 FQGNSA.

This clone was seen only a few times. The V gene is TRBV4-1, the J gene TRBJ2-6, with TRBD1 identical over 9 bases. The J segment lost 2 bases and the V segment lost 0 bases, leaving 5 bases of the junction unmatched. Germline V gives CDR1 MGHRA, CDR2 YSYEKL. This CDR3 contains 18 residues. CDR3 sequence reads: CASSQDRGQGTGANVLTF. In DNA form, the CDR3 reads TGCGCCAGCAGCCAAGATAGGGGACAGGGTACTGGGGCCAACGTCCTGACTTTC.

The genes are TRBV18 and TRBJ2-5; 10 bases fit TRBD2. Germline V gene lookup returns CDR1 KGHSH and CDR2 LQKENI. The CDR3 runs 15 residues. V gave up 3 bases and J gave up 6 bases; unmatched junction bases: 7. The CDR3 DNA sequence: TGTGCCAGCTCACCGGGATCTAGCGGGGGCAAGACCCAGTACTTC. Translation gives CASSPGSSGGKTQYF.

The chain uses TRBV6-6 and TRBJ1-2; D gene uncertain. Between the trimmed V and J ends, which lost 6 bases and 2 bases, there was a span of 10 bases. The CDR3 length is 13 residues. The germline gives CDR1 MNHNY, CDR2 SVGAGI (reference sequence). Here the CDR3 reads CASRPDGNYGYTF. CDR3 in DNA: TGTGCCAGCAGACCGGACGGGAACTATGGCTACACCTTC.

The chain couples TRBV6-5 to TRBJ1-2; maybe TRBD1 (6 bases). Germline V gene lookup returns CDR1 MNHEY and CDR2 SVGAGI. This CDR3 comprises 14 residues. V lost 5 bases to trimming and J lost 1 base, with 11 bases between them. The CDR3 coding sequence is TGTGCCAGCAGTGAAGACAGGTTTAACTATGGCTACACCTTC. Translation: CASSEDRFNYGYTF.

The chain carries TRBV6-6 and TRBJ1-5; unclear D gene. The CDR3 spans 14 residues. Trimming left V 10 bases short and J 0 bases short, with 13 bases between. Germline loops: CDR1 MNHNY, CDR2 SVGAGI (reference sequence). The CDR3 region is CATATGNSNQPQHF. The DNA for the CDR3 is TGTGCCACCGCGACGGGGAATAGCAATCAGCCCCAGCATTTT.

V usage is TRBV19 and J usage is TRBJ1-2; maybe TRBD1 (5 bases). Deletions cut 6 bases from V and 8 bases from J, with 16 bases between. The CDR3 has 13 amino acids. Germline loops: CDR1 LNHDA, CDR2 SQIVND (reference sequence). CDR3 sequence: CASRRQGPPGYTF. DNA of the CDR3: TGTGCCAGTAGGCGGCAGGGTCCCCCCGGCTACACCTTC.

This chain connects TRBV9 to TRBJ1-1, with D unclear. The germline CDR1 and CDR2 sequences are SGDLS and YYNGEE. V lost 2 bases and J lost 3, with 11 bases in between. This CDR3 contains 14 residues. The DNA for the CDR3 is TGTGCCAGCAGCGTGACGGGAGATGACACTGAAGCTTTCTTT. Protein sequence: CASSVTGDDTEAFF.

The CDR3 bases are TGTGCCAGCAGCAGAACCGGGACTAGCCGAAGGTCCGAGCAGTACGTC. Protein product: CASSRTGTSRRSEQYV. The chain joins TRBV7-9 to TRBJ2-7; 9 bases are shared with TRBD2. This CDR3 comprises 16 residues. Germline V lookup: CDR1 SEHNR, CDR2 FQNEAQ (reference sequence). V trimming: 5 bases; J trimming: 6 bases; junction bases outside the gene matches: 14.

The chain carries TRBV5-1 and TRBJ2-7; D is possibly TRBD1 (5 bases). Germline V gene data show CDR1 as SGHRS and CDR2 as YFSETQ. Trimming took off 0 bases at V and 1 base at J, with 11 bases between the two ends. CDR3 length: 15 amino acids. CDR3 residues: CASSLAPDRSYEQYF. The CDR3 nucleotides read TGCGCCAGCAGCTTGGCTCCCGACAGATCCTACGAGCAGTACTTC. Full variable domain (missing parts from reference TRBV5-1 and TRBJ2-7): KAGVTQTPRYLIKTRGQQVTLSCSPISGHRSVSWYQQTPGQGLQFLFEYFSETQRNKGNFPGRFSGRQFSNSRSEMNVSTLELGDSALYLCASSLAPDRSYEQYFGPGTRLTVT.

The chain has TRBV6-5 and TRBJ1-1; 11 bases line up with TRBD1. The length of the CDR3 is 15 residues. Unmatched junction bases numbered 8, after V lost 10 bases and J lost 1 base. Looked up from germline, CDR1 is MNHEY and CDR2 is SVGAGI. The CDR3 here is CATTRTGGGNTEAFF. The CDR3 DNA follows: TGTGCCACAACCCGGACAGGGGGCGGGAACACTGAAGCTTTCTTT.

The CDR3 reads CASSDRLTGISEAFF. CDR3 in DNA: TGCGCCAGCAGCGACCGCCTTACAGGGATATCTGAAGCTTTCTTT. The chain joins TRBV5-1 to TRBJ1-1, with D perhaps matching TRBD1 (6 bases). Germline V lookup: CDR1 SGHRS, CDR2 YFSETQ. CDR3 length: 15 residues. V shed 4 bases and J shed 6 bases, with 19 bases lying between them.

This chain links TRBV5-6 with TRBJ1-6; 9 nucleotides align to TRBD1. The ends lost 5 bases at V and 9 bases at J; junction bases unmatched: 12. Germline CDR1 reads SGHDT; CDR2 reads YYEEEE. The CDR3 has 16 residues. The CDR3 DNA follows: TGTGCCAGCAGTTTTGCACAGGGGGCGTCGGGTTCACCCCTCCACTTT. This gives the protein CASSFAQGASGSPLHF.

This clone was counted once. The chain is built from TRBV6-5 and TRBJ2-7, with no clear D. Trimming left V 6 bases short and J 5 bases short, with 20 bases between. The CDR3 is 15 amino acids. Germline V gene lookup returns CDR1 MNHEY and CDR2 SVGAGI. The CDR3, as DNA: TGTGCCAGCAGACTATTGAGGTCTAGGGTGCACGAGCAGTACTTC. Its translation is CASRLLRSRVHEQYF.

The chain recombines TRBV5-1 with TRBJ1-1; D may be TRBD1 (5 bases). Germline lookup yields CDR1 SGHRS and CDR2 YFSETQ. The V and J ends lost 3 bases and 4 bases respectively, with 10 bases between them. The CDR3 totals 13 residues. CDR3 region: CASSWDLGTEAFF. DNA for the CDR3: TGCGCCAGCAGCTGGGACCTGGGCACTGAAGCTTTCTTT.

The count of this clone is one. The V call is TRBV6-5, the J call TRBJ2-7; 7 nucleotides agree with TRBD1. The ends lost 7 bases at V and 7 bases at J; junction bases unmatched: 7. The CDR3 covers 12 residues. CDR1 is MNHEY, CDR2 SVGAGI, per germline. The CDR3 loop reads CASKLTGKEQYF. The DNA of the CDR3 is TGTGCCAGCAAGTTGACAGGGAAAGAGCAGTACTTC.

For the CDR3, the DNA is TGTGCCAGTAGTCTCGACAGGGGAGGAGTAAAAACTAATGAAAAACTGTTTTTT. Its translation is CASSLDRGGVKTNEKLFF. The chain uses TRBV19 and TRBJ1-4, with 8 bases matching TRBD1. This CDR3 is built from 18 residues. Germline V gene lookup returns CDR1 LNHDA and CDR2 SQIVND (reference sequence). V gave up 5 bases and J gave up 1 base; unmatched junction bases: 12.

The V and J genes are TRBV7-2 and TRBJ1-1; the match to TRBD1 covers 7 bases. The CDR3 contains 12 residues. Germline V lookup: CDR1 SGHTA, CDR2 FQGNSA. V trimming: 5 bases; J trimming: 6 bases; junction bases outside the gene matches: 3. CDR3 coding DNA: TGTGCCAGCAGCCCGACAGGGTCTGAAGCTTTCTTT. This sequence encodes CASSPTGSEAFF.

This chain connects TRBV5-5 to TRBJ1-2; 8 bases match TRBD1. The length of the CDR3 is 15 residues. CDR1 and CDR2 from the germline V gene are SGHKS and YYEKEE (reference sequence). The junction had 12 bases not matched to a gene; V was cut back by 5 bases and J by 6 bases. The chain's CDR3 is CASSSTVGQGHGYTF. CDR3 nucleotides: TGTGCCAGCAGTTCGACGGTAGGACAGGGTCATGGCTACACCTTC.

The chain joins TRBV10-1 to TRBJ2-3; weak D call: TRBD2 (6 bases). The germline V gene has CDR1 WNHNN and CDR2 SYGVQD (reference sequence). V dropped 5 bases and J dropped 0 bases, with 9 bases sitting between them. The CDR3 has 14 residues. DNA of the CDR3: TGCGCCAGCAGTCTTGGGACTAGCACAGATACGCAGTATTTT. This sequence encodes CASSLGTSTDTQYF.

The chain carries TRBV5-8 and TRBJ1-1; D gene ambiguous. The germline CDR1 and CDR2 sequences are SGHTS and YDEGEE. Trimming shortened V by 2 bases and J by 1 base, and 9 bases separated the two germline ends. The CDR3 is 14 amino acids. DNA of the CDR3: TGTGCCAGCAGCTTCGATCATAAGAACACTGAAGCTTTCTTT. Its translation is CASSFDHKNTEAFF.

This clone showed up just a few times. The CDR3 nucleotides read TGTGCCAGCAGCCCAACAGGGATAGGAGGAAACACCATATATTTT. It specifies CASSPTGIGGNTIYF. The chain is built from TRBV5-6 and TRBJ1-3; possibly TRBD1 for D (6 bases). This CDR3 is 15 amino acids long. CDR1 and CDR2 from the germline V gene are SGHDT and YYEEEE. V dropped 4 bases and J dropped 4 bases, with 15 bases sitting between them. Looking up the rest from reference TRBV5-6 and TRBJ1-3 gives the full variable domain: DAGVTQSPTHLIKTRGQQVTLRCSPKSGHDTVSWYQQALGQGPQFIFQYYEEEERQRGNFPDRFSGHQFPNYSSELNVNALLLGDSALYLCASSPTGIGGNTIYFGEGSWLTVV.

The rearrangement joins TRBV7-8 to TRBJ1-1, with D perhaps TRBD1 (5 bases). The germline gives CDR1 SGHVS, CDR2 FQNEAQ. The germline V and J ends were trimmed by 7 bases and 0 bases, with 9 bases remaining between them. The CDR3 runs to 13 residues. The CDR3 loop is CASTRQMNTEAFF. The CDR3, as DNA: TGTGCCAGCACCCGACAGATGAACACTGAAGCTTTCTTT.

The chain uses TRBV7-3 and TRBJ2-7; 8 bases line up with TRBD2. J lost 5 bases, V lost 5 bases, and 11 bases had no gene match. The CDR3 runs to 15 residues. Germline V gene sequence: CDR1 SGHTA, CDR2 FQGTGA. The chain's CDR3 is CASSLKPGLGHEQYF. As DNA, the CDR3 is TGTGCCAGCAGCCTCAAGCCGGGACTAGGACACGAGCAGTACTTC. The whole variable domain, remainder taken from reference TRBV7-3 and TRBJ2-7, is GAGVSQTPSNKVTEKGKYVELRCDPISGHTALYWYRQSLGQGPEFLIYFQGTGAADDSGLPNDRFFAVRPEGSVSTLKIQRTERGDSAVYLCASSLKPGLGHEQYFGPGTRLTVT.

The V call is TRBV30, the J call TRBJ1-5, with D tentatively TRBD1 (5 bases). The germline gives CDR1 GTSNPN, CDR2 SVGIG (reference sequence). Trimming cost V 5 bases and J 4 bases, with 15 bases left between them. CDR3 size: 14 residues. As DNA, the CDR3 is TGTGCCTGGGGCAGGGACGTGGGGAATCAGCCCCAGCATTTT. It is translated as CAWGRDVGNQPQHF.

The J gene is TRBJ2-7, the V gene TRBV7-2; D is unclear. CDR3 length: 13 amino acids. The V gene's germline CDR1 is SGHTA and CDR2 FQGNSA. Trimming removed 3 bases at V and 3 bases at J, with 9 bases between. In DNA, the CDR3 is TGTGCCAGCAGCTTGAAGTGGAACTACGAGCAGTACTTC. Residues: CASSLKWNYEQYF.

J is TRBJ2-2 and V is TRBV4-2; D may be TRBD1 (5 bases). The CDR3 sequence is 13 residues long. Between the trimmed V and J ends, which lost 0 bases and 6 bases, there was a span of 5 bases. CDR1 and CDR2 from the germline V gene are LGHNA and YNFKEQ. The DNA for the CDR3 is TGTGCCAGCAGCCAAGACAGGGCCGGGGAGCTGTTTTTT. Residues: CASSQDRAGELFF.